This T cell receptor beta chain stems from a study of blood T cell repertoires in COVID-19. CDR3 size: 15 residues. Germline V lookup: CDR1 MNHNS, CDR2 SASEGT. Germline trimming cut 2 bases from V and 10 bases from J; bases unmatched to any gene: 8. Assay: immunoSEQ multiplex PCR; the TCRdb copy retains only in-frame clones and omits some. The sample includes about 380,000 clones, around 87% of them seen just once. Participants were aged about 18 to 100 years from roughly 25 US areas. The sequence was collected from a man aged 30 to 39 who had recovered from COVID-19. The rearrangement joins TRBV6-1 to TRBJ1-6, with 7 positions matching TRBD1. The sequenced sample consisted of PBMCs or T cells enriched from blood (not recorded which). CDR3 sequence reads: CASSEFGTEGSPLHF. CDR3 in DNA: TGTGCCAGCAGTGAATTTGGGACAGAAGGGTCACCCCTCCACTTT.